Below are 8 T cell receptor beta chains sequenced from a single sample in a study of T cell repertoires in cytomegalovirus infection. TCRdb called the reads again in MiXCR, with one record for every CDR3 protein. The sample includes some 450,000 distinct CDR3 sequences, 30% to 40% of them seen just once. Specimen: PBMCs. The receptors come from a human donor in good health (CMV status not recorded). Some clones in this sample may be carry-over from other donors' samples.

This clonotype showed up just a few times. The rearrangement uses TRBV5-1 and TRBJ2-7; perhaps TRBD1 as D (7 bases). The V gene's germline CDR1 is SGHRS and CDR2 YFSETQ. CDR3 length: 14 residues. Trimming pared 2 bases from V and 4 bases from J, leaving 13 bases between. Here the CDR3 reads CASSFTGEVYEQYF. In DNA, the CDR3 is TGCGCCAGCAGCTTTACAGGGGAGGTGTACGAGCAGTACTTC.

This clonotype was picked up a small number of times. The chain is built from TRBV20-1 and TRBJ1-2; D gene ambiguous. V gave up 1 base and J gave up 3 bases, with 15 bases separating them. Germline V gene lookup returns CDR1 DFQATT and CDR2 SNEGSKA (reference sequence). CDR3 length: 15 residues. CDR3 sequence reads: CSARGRDGLDYGYTF. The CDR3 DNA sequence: TGCAGTGCTAGAGGAAGAGACGGGCTAGACTATGGCTACACCTTC.

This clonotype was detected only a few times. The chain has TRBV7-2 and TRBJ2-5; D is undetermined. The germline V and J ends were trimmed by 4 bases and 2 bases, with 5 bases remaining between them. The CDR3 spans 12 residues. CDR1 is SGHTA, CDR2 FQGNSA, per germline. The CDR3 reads CASSSPQETQYF. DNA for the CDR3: TGTGCCAGCAGCTCCCCTCAAGAGACCCAGTACTTC.

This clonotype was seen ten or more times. The CDR3 sequence: CASSQGRADEKLFF. The DNA of the CDR3 is TGCGCCAGCAGCCAAGGGCGAGCGGACGAAAAACTGTTTTTT. The J gene is TRBJ1-4, the V gene TRBV4-3; unclear D gene. V lost 1 base, J lost 8 bases, and 11 bases lay in between. Germline CDR1 reads LGHNA; CDR2 reads YSLEER. The CDR3 loop spans 14 amino acids.

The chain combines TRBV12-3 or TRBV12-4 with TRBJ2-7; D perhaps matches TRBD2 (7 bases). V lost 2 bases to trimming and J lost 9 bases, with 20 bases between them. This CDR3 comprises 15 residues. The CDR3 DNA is TGTGCCAGCAGTTTAAGAGGCGGGGGCCCAGTTGGGCAGTACTTC. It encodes CASSLRGGGPVGQYF.

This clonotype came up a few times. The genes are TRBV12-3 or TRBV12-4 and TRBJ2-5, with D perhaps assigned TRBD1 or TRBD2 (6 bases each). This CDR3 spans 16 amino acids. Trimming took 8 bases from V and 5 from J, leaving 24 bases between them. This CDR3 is CASAGGTVRAGETQYF. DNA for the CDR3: TGTGCCAGCGCCGGGGGCACAGTCCGGGCGGGGGAGACCCAGTACTTC.

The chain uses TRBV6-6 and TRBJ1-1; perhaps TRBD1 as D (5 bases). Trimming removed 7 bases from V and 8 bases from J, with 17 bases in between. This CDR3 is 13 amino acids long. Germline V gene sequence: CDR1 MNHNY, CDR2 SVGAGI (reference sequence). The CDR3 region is CASTTTGTREAFF. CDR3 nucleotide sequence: TGTGCCAGCACCACTACAGGTACAAGAGAAGCTTTCTTT.

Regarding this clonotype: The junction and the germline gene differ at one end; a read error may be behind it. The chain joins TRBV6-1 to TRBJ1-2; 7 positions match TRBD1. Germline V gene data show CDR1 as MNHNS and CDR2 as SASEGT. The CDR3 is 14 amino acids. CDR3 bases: TGTGCCATCAGTGAACTGGGCGGACAGGCTGGAAGCACCTTC. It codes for CAISELGGQAGSTF.